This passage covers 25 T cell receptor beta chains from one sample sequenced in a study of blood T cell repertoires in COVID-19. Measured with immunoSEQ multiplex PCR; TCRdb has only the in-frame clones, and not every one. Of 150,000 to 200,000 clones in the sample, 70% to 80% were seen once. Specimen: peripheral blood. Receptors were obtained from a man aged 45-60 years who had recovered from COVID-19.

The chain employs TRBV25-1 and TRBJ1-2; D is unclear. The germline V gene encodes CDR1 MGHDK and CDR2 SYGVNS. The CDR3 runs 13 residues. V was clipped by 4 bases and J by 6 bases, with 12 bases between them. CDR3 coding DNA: TGTGCCAGCAGTGGCCCCTATCTCGATGGCTACACCTTC. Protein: CASSGPYLDGYTF.

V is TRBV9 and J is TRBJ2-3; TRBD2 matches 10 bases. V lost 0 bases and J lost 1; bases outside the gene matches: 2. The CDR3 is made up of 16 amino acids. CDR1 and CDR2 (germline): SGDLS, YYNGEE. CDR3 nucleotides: TGTGCCAGCAGCGTAGGGCTAGCGGGAGGCACAGATACGCAGTATTTT. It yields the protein CASSVGLAGGTDTQYF.

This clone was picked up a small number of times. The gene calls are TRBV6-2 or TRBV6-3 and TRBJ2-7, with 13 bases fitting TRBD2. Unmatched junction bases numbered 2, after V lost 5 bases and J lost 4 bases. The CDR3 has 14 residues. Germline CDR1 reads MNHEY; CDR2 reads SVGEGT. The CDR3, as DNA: TGTGCCAGCAGTGGACTAGCGGGAGAGTACGAGCAGTACTTC. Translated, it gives CASSGLAGEYEQYF.

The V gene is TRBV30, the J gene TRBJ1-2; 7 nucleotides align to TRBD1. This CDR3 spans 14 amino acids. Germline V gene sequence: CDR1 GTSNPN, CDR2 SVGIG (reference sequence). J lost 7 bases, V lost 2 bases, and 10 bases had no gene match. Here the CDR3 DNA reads TGTGCCTGGAGTAGTTTGACAGGGAAGACTGGCTACACCTTC. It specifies CAWSSLTGKTGYTF.

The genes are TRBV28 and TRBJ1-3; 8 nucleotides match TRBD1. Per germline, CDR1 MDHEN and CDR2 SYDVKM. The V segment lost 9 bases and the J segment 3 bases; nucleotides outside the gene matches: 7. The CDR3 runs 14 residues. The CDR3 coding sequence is TGTGCCAGTGGGACAGGATGGGTTGGAAACACCATATATTTT. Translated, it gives CASGTGWVGNTIYF.

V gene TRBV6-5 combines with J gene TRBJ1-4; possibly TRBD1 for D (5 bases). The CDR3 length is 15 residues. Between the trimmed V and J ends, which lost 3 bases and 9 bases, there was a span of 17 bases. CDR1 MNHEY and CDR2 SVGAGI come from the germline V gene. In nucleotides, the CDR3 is TGTGCCAGCAGTTATTCGGGCTACCAGGACAAAAAACTGTTTTTT. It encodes CASSYSGYQDKKLFF.

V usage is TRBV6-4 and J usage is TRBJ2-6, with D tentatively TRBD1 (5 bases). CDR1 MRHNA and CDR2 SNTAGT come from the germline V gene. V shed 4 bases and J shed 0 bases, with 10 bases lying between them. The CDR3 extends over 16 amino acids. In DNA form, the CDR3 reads TGTGCCAGCAGTGGTGGGGCTTACTCTGGGGCCAACGTCCTGACTTTC. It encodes CASSGGAYSGANVLTF.

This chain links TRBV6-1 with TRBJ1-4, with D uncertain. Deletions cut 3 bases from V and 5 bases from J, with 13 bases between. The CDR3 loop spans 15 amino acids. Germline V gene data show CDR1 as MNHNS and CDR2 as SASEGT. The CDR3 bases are TGTGCCAGCAGTGAGCGGCAGCTCATGAATGAAAAACTGTTTTTT. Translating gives CASSERQLMNEKLFF.

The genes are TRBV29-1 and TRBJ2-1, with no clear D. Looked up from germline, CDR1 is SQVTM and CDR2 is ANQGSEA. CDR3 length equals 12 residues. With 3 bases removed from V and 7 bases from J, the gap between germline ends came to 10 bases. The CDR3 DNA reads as TGCAGCGTTGATGAGGCAGCGAATGAGCAGTTCTTC. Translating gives CSVDEAANEQFF.

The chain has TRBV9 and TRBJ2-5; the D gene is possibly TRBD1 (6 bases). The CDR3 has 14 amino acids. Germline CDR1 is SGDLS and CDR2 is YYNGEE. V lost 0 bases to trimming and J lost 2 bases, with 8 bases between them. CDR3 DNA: TGTGCCAGCAGCGTAGGACAGGTTCAAGAGACCCAGTACTTC. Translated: CASSVGQVQETQYF.

The CDR3 region is CAISTPGLAGYNEQFF. CDR3 nucleotides: TGTGCCATCAGTACACCGGGACTAGCGGGTTACAATGAGCAGTTCTTC. This sequence joins TRBV10-3 and TRBJ2-1; the match to TRBD2 covers 12 bases. Germline loops: CDR1 ENHRY, CDR2 SYGVKD. This CDR3 has 16 residues. Unmatched junction bases numbered 6, after V lost 5 bases and J lost 4 bases.

The CDR3 DNA is TGCGCCAGCAGCCAGAAGGACAGGGATGGAGGCTACACCTTC. Translating it yields CASSQKDRDGGYTF. The V and J genes are TRBV4-1 and TRBJ1-2; the match to TRBD1 covers 8 bases. V dropped 3 bases and J dropped 8; count of bases not matched to a gene: 8. The CDR3 covers 14 residues. The germline gives CDR1 MGHRA, CDR2 YSYEKL.

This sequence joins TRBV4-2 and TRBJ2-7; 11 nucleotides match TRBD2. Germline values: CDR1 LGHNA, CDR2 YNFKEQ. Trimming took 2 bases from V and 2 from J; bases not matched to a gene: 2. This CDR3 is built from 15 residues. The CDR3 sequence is CASSQRLAGPYEQYF. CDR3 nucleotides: TGTGCCAGCAGCCAAAGACTAGCGGGGCCCTACGAGCAGTACTTC.

The CDR3 loop reads CASSIGSASFAGGAETQYF. The CDR3 DNA reads TGTGCCAGTAGTATTGGTTCGGCTAGTTTTGCGGGAGGGGCGGAGACCCAGTACTTC. The V gene is TRBV19, the J gene TRBJ2-5; 9 positions agree with TRBD2. Germline CDR1 reads LNHDA; CDR2 reads SQIVND (reference sequence). This CDR3 comprises 19 residues. The junction had 19 bases not matched to a gene; V was cut back by 3 bases and J by 5 bases.

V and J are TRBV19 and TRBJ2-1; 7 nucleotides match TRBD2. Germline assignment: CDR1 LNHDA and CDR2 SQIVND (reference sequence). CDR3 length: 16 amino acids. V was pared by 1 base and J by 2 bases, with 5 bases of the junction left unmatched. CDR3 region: CASSIAAGDPYNEQFF. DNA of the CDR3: TGTGCCAGTAGTATAGCTGCGGGAGATCCCTACAATGAGCAGTTCTTC. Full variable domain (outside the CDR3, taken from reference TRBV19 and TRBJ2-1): DGGITQSPKYLFRKEGQNVTLSCEQNLNHDAMYWYRQDPGQGLRLIYYSQIVNDFQKGDIAEGYSVSREKKESFPLTVTSAQKNPTAFYLCASSIAAGDPYNEQFFGPGTRLTVL.

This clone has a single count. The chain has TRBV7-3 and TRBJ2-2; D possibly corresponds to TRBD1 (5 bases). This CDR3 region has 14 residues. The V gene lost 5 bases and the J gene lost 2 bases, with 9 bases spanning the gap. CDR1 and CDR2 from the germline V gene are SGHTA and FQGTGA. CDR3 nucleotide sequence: TGTGCCAGCAGCGGGGCCGGTAACACCGGGGAGCTGTTTTTT. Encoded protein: CASSGAGNTGELFF.

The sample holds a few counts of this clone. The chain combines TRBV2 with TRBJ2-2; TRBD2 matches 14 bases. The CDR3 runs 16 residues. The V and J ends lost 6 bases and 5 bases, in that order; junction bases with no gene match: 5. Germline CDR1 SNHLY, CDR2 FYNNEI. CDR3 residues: CASSPGTSGSTGELFF. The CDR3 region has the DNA TGTGCCAGCAGCCCTGGGACTAGCGGGAGTACCGGGGAGCTGTTTTTT.

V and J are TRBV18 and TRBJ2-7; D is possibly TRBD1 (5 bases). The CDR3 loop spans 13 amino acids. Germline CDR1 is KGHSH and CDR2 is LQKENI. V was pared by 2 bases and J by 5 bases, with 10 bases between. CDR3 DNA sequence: TGTGCCAGCTCACCATTCCCAGGGAACGAGCAGTACTTC. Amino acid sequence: CASSPFPGNEQYF.

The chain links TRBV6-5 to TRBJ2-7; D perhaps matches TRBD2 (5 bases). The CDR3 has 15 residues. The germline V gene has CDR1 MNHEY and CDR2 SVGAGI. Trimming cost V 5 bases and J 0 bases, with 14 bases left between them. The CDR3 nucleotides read TGTGCCAGCAGTCACCAAAGAAGCGGCTCCTACGAGCAGTACTTC. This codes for CASSHQRSGSYEQYF.

DNA for the CDR3: TGTGCCATCAGTGAGTCCCTGGAGAGGCAGTTCTTC. The encoded protein is CAISESLERQFF. The J gene is TRBJ2-1, the V gene TRBV10-3; D ambiguous. The CDR3 is made up of 12 amino acids. Germline V CDR1 and CDR2: ENHRY, SYGVKD. V lost 0 bases and J 12 bases, leaving 9 bases between the germline ends.

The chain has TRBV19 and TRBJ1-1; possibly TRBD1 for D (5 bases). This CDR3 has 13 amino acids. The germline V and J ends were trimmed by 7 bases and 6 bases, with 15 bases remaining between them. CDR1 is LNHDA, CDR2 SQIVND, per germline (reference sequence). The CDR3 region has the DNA TGTGCCAGTACCTCGGACAAAAGGGCTGAAGCTTTCTTT. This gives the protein CASTSDKRAEAFF.

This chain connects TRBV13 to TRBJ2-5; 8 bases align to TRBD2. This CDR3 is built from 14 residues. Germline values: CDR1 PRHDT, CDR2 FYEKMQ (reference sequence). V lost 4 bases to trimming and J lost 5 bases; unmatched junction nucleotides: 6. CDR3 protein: CASSSRSSGETQYF. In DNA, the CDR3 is TGTGCCAGCAGCTCCCGGTCTAGCGGGGAGACCCAGTACTTC.

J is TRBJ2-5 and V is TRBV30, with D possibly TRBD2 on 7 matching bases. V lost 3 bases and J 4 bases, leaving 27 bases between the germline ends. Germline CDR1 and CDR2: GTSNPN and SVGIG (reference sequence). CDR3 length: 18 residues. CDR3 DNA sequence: TGTGCCTGGAGCCTAAACGGGGGGACTTGGGGGGCTGGAGAGACCCAGTACTTC. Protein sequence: CAWSLNGGTWGAGETQYF.

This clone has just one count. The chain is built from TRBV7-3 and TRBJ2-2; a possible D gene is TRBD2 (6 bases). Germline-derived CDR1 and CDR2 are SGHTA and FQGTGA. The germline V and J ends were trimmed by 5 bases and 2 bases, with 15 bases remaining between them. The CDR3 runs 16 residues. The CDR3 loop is CASSRRGGANTGELFF. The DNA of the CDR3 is TGTGCCAGCAGCCGTAGGGGCGGGGCAAACACCGGGGAGCTGTTTTTT.

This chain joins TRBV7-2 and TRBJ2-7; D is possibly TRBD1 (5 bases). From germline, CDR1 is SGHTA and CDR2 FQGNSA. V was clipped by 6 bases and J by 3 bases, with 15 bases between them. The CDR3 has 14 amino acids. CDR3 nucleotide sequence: TGTGCCAGCAGAATTCCAGGGCGAAGCTACGAGCAGTACTTC. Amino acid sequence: CASRIPGRSYEQYF.